This is a list of T cell receptor beta chains from one sample in a study of cytomegalovirus exposure and HLA in healthy donors. Data came from immunoSEQ multiplex PCR; TCRdb stores just in-frame clones and leaves some out. The sample shows tens of thousands of clones, and over 1% sits with its ten largest clones. The sample was PBMCs. Receptors were obtained from a man aged 25 to 40 in good health and CMV-seronegative. The CDR3 runs from the conserved cysteine through the conserved F or W. The D gene is left open where the match is weak. Rows give clone size only sometimes, using once, few, many, or a class for an expanded clone.

TRBV7-9	-	TRBJ2-1	TRBD2	CASSGGGYNEQFF	TGTGCCAGCAGCGGGGGGGGCTACAATGAGCAGTTCTTC
TRBV7-6	-	TRBJ2-7	-	CASSLAASEGYEQYF	TGTGCCAGCAGCTTAGCGGCTAGCGAGGGCTACGAGCAGTACTTC
TRBV18	-	TRBJ2-3	TRBD1	CASSPLRSTGTVLTDTQYF	TGTGCCAGCTCACCCCTTCGTTCGACCGGGACAGTACTCACAGATACGCAGTATTTT
TRBV1	-	TRBJ2-1	-	CTSSQGLAGNNEQFF	TGCACCAGCAGCCAAGGGCTAGCGGGTAACAATGAGCAGTTCTTC
TRBV19	-	TRBJ1-6	-	CASSTGGRGLNSPLHF	TGTGCCAGTAGTACGGGGGGGAGGGGGTTGAACTCACCCCTCCACTTT
TRBV5-1	-	TRBJ2-1	TRBD2	CASGTSGSSDNGQFF	TGCGCCAGCGGGACTAGCGGAAGCTCCGACAATGGGCAGTTCTTC
TRBV29-1	-	TRBJ2-1	TRBD2	CSVAPRLAQTNEQFF	TGCAGCGTTGCACCTCGACTAGCGCAGACCAATGAGCAGTTCTTC
TRBV5-5	-	TRBJ1-2	-	CASSLAGLAGYTF	TGTGCCAGCAGCTTGGCAGGGCTCGCCGGCTACACCTTC
TRBV19	-	TRBJ1-2	-	CASSLEPIPHGYTF	TGTGCCAGTAGTCTCGAGCCTATTCCCCATGGCTACACCTTC
TRBV6-1	-	TRBJ1-2	-	CASSESSTGGWGGYTF	TGTGCCAGCAGTGAATCCTCGACAGGCGGCTGGGGCGGCTACACCTTC
TRBV29-1	-	TRBJ1-5	TRBD1	CSVVQGVDQPQHF	TGCAGCGTTGTTCAGGGGGTAGATCAGCCCCAGCATTTT
TRBV9	-	TRBJ1-1	-	CASSPDSSGEAFF	TGTGCCAGCAGCCCAGACAGTTCTGGTGAAGCTTTCTTT
TRBV5-1	-	TRBJ2-7	-	CASSFTGTPYEQYF	TGCGCCAGCAGCTTTACCGGGACACCTTACGAGCAGTACTTC
TRBV7-3	-	TRBJ2-6	-	CASSLTRSGANVLTF	TGTGCCAGCAGCTTAACCAGGTCTGGGGCCAACGTCCTGACTTTC
TRBV29-1	-	TRBJ1-1	TRBD1	CSVRQGSNTEAFF	TGCAGCGTTCGACAGGGAAGTAACACTGAAGCTTTCTTT
TRBV30	-	TRBJ1-1	-	CAWSVLTRPAFF	TGTGCCTGGAGTGTACTGACACGACCAGCTTTCTTT
TRBV11-1	-	TRBJ2-2	TRBD1	CASSRDRDGELFF	TGTGCCAGCAGCCGCGACAGGGACGGGGAGCTGTTTTTT
TRBV6-5	-	TRBJ2-2	TRBD1	CASSPTGSAGELFF	TGTGCCAGCAGTCCGACAGGGTCGGCCGGGGAGCTGTTTTTT
TRBV27	-	TRBJ2-7	TRBD2	CASSLREAGNGYEQYF	TGTGCCAGCAGTTTAAGGGAAGCGGGGAACGGGTACGAGCAGTACTTC
TRBV14	-	TRBJ1-1	-	CASSLKGGFEAFF	TGTGCCAGCAGCCTGAAAGGGGGTTTTGAAGCTTTCTTT
TRBV29-1	-	TRBJ1-2	-	CSGLQGSYGYTF	TGCAGCGGTCTACAGGGAAGCTATGGCTACACCTTC
TRBV25-1	-	TRBJ2-7	TRBD1	CASTPDRGSEQYF	TGTGCCAGCACCCCCGACAGGGGTTCCGAGCAGTACTTC
TRBV5-1	-	TRBJ1-6	TRBD1	CASSLDRGVSPLHF	TGCGCCAGCAGCTTGGACAGGGGGGTTTCACCCCTCCACTTT
TRBV19	-	TRBJ1-2	-	CASSSAGAVYGYTF	TGTGCCAGTAGTTCCGCAGGGGCGGTCTATGGCTACACCTTC
TRBV29-1	-	TRBJ1-1	-	CSVWLGNTEAFF	TGCAGCGTTTGGCTAGGGAACACTGAAGCTTTCTTT
TRBV30	-	TRBJ2-2	-	CAQLRGRREGNANTGELFF	TGTGCCCAACTAAGGGGGAGAAGGGAAGGGAACGCGAACACCGGGGAGCTGTTTTTT
TRBV15	-	TRBJ2-7	-	CATSRGPGKQYF	TGTGCCACCAGCAGAGGGCCAGGCAAGCAGTACTTC
TRBV5-6	-	TRBJ1-4	-	CASSLFKGVGEKLFF	TGTGCCAGCAGCTTGTTTAAGGGGGTCGGAGAAAAACTGTTTTTT
TRBV29-1	-	TRBJ2-7	-	CSVGVQGYEQYF	TGCAGCGTTGGAGTGCAGGGCTACGAGCAGTACTTC
TRBV19	-	TRBJ2-7	TRBD2	CASSIGASGGYEQYF	TGTGCCAGTAGTATCGGCGCTAGCGGGGGATACGAGCAGTACTTC
TRBV6-4	-	TRBJ1-2	-	CAGGGNDRSNNYGYTF	TGTGCCGGGGGGGGGAACGACAGGAGCAATAACTATGGCTACACCTTC
TRBV19	-	TRBJ2-3	TRBD2	CASSGRAISTDTQYF	TGTGCCAGTAGCGGGAGGGCAATTAGCACAGATACGCAGTATTTT
TRBV7-9	-	TRBJ1-1	TRBD1	CASSLSPGQGVGTEAFF	TGTGCCAGCAGCCTATCGCCCGGACAGGGAGTGGGCACTGAAGCTTTCTTT
TRBV5-1	-	TRBJ1-6	TRBD1	CASSLLGTGDSPLHF	TGCGCCAGCAGCTTGTTGGGGACAGGGGATTCACCCCTCCACTTT
TRBV18	-	TRBJ1-5	TRBD1	CASSPTGASNQPQHF	TGTGCCAGCTCACCGACAGGGGCCAGCAATCAGCCCCAGCATTTT
TRBV4-1	-	TRBJ1-1	-	CASSQWMTGNTEAFF	TGCGCCAGCAGCCAGTGGATGACAGGGAACACTGAAGCTTTCTTT
TRBV5-5	-	TRBJ2-3	-	CASSLLPGITDTQYF	TGTGCCAGCAGCTTGCTCCCCGGGATCACAGATACGCAGTATTTT
TRBV5-6	-	TRBJ2-1	-	CASTETVTGYNEQFF	TGTGCCAGCACGGAGACCGTAACAGGATACAATGAGCAGTTCTTC
TRBV18	-	TRBJ2-7	TRBD2	CASSGGSEQYF	TGTGCCAGCTCCGGGGGGAGTGAGCAGTACTTC
TRBV7-9	medium-sized	TRBJ2-1	TRBD2	CASSLVSGRNNEQFF	TGTGCCAGCAGCTTAGTTAGCGGGAGGAACAATGAGCAGTTCTTC
TRBV5-1	-	TRBJ2-1	TRBD2	CASSLVAGSYNEQFF	TGCGCCAGCAGCTTGGTAGCGGGCTCCTACAATGAGCAGTTCTTC
TRBV7-8	-	TRBJ1-2	TRBD1	CASSLDRTGSSDYGYTF	TGTGCCAGCAGCTTAGATCGGACAGGGTCGTCGGACTATGGCTACACCTTC
TRBV18	-	TRBJ2-6	TRBD1	CASSPLAGGVGGKANVLTF	TGTGCCAGCTCACCATTAGCAGGGGGCGTAGGAGGTAAGGCCAACGTCCTGACTTTC
TRBV7-9	-	TRBJ2-2	-	CASITPDAPTVWNTGELFF	TGTGCCAGCATCACCCCAGACGCCCCGACAGTTTGGAACACCGGGGAGCTGTTTTTT
TRBV7-8	-	TRBJ2-1	TRBD2	CASSLKSGRGYNEQFF	TGTGCCAGCAGCTTAAAGAGCGGGAGAGGCTACAATGAGCAGTTCTTC